Following are 30 T cell receptor beta chains from one sample sequenced in a study of cytomegalovirus exposure and HLA in healthy donors. It was with 60 Vbeta and 13 Jbeta primers that the PCR ran. Profiled with immunoSEQ multiplex PCR; TCRdb holds only in-frame clones, not every one. The sample carries about 150,000 clones, approximately 74% recorded once. The sample comprised PBMCs. The receptors derive from a man aged 25 to 45 in good health and CMV-seronegative.

CDR3 nucleotides: TGTGCCAGTAGAACTTACACAGGGCTTGGGGATACGCAGTATTTT. Residues: CASRTYTGLGDTQYF. The chain combines TRBV19 with TRBJ2-3, with a possible D match to TRBD1 (6 bases). CDR1 and CDR2 (germline): LNHDA, SQIVND (reference sequence). V dropped 6 bases and J dropped 6 bases, with 19 bases sitting between them. The CDR3 extends over 15 amino acids.

The gene calls are TRBV7-2 and TRBJ2-3; 8 nucleotides line up with TRBD2. Trimming at V came to 3 bases and at J to 14 bases, leaving 10 bases not matched to a gene. Looked up from germline, CDR1 is SGHTA and CDR2 is FQGNSA. This CDR3 has 13 amino acids. The CDR3 coding sequence is TGTGCCAGCAGCTTTGAGCGGGGGCACAGGCCGTATTTT. Its protein product is CASSFERGHRPYF.

The rearrangement links TRBV7-6 to TRBJ2-5, with a weak D call TRBD1 (5 bases). With 3 bases removed from V and 1 base from J, the gap between germline ends came to 9 bases. The CDR3 spans 14 residues. Germline V CDR1 and CDR2: SGHVS, FNYEAQ. CDR3 amino acids: CASSFTGTQETQYF. The DNA of the CDR3 is TGTGCCAGCAGCTTTACAGGAACCCAAGAGACCCAGTACTTC.

This clone was counted only a few times. The CDR3, as DNA: TGTGCCAGTAGTCCCGGGAGCGGGGCAGGGATTGGCGGCTACACCTTC. This gives the protein CASSPGSGAGIGGYTF. The chain joins TRBV19 to TRBJ1-2; tentative D call: TRBD1 (5 bases). The germline V and J ends were trimmed by 5 bases and 8 bases, with 24 bases remaining between them. The CDR3 runs 16 residues. The germline CDR1 and CDR2 sequences are LNHDA and SQIVND (reference sequence). The whole variable domain, remainder taken from reference TRBV19 and TRBJ1-2, is DGGITQSPKYLFRKEGQNVTLSCEQNLNHDAMYWYRQDPGQGLRLIYYSQIVNDFQKGDIAEGYSVSREKKESFPLTVTSAQKNPTAFYLCASSPGSGAGIGGYTFGSGTRLTVV.

The rearrangement uses TRBV7-9 and TRBJ1-4; 7 positions agree with TRBD1. Germline V CDR1 and CDR2: SEHNR, FQNEAQ (reference sequence). This CDR3 is built from 14 residues. V was clipped by 5 bases and J by 4 bases; unmatched bases: 4. CDR3 in amino acids: CASSQGGNNEKLFF. In DNA, the CDR3 is TGTGCCAGCAGCCAGGGGGGTAATAATGAAAAACTGTTTTTT. The full variable domain, with the rest looked up from reference TRBV7-9 and TRBJ1-4, is DTGVSQNPRHKITKRGQNVTFRCDPISEHNRLYWYRQTLGQGPEFLTYFQNEAQLEKSRLLSDRFSAERPKGSFSTLEIQRTEQGDSAMYLCASSQGGNNEKLFFGSGTQLSVL.

V usage is TRBV15 and J usage is TRBJ2-1; tentatively, D is TRBD2 (5 bases). With 0 bases removed from V and 8 bases from J, the gap between germline ends came to 11 bases. Germline lookup yields CDR1 LNHNV and CDR2 YYDKDF (reference sequence). The CDR3 extends over 14 amino acids. CDR3 nucleotides: TGTGCCACCAGCAGAGATATCGAGGGTTATGAGCAGTTCTTC. It yields the protein CATSRDIEGYEQFF.

The chain links TRBV7-9 to TRBJ1-2, with a weak D call TRBD1 (5 bases). This CDR3 is built from 13 residues. Trimming took 7 bases from V and 2 from J, leaving 11 bases between them. Germline V CDR1 and CDR2: SEHNR, FQNEAQ (reference sequence). CDR3 DNA sequence: TGTGCCAGCACCTTGACAGAGAACTATGGCTACACCTTC. This gives the protein CASTLTENYGYTF.

This chain uses TRBV6-1 with TRBJ2-5; TRBD2 agrees at 8 bases. Trimming took 3 bases from V and 7 from J; bases not matched to a gene: 10. This CDR3 contains 15 residues. Germline V gives CDR1 MNHNS, CDR2 SASEGT. In DNA form, the CDR3 reads TGTGCCAGCAGTGATCTGGGACTAGGCATCGTGACCCAGTACTTC. It yields the protein CASSDLGLGIVTQYF.

The chain uses TRBV5-8 and TRBJ1-5; TRBD1 aligns across 9 bases. J lost 0 bases, V lost 5 bases, and 3 bases had no gene match. The CDR3 consists of 15 residues. Germline values: CDR1 SGHTS, CDR2 YDEGEE. CDR3 nucleotides: TGTGCCAGCAGAACAGGGGGCTATAGCAATCAGCCCCAGCATTTT. It encodes CASRTGGYSNQPQHF.

Here the CDR3 DNA reads TGTGCCAGTAGTACGGGACAGGAGGTCACCGGGGAGCTGTTTTTT. Its translation is CASSTGQEVTGELFF. The chain combines TRBV19 with TRBJ2-2; TRBD1 aligns across 8 bases. In germline, CDR1 is LNHDA, CDR2 SQIVND (reference sequence). This CDR3 spans 15 amino acids. V lost 4 bases and J lost 4; bases outside the gene matches: 5. Together with reference TRBV19 and TRBJ2-2, the CDR3 gives the full variable domain: DGGITQSPKYLFRKEGQNVTLSCEQNLNHDAMYWYRQDPGQGLRLIYYSQIVNDFQKGDIAEGYSVSREKKESFPLTVTSAQKNPTAFYLCASSTGQEVTGELFFGEGSRLTVL.

The rearrangement links TRBV4-2 to TRBJ2-5; TRBD2 is a possible D gene (5 bases). Germline V CDR1 and CDR2: LGHNA, YNFKEQ. The CDR3 sequence is 14 residues long. V was clipped by 2 bases and J by 4 bases, with 11 bases between them. CDR3 nucleotides: TGTGCCAGCAGCCAAAAGGGAGAAGGAGAGACCCAGTACTTC. Residues: CASSQKGEGETQYF.

This chain links TRBV28 with TRBJ2-7; D is unclear. Germline lookup yields CDR1 MDHEN and CDR2 SYDVKM. This CDR3 spans 11 amino acids. The germline V and J ends were trimmed by 4 bases and 6 bases, with 7 bases remaining between them. The CDR3 is CASSSFREQYF. For the CDR3, the DNA is TGTGCCAGCAGTTCCTTTCGCGAGCAGTACTTC.

There are a few counts of this clone. This chain links TRBV10-2 with TRBJ2-2, with TRBD2 as a possible D gene (6 bases). This CDR3 is 14 amino acids long. The V gene lost 7 bases and the J gene lost 2 bases, with 11 bases spanning the gap. CDR1 and CDR2 from the germline V gene are WSHSY and SAAADI. The CDR3 reads CASTGTVNTGELFF. CDR3 bases: TGCGCCAGCACCGGGACTGTAAACACCGGGGAGCTGTTTTTT.

In nucleotides, the CDR3 is TGTGCCAGCTCACCAGGGGGGGGAAACTATGGCTACACCTTC. Translated, it gives CASSPGGGNYGYTF. The chain carries TRBV18 and TRBJ1-2; D is possibly TRBD1 (5 bases). The CDR3 spans 14 residues. The germline gives CDR1 KGHSH, CDR2 LQKENI. The V and J ends lost 2 bases and 2 bases respectively, with 9 bases between them.

V gene TRBV28 combines with J gene TRBJ1-2, with a possible D match to TRBD1 (6 bases). V lost 3 bases, J lost 4 bases, and 12 bases lay in between. Per the germline V gene, CDR1 is MDHEN and CDR2 is SYDVKM. The CDR3 covers 14 residues. CDR3 region: CASSLGPGAYGYTF. The CDR3 nucleotides are TGTGCCAGCAGTTTGGGTCCAGGGGCCTATGGCTACACCTTC.

The chain has TRBV19 and TRBJ1-5; D gene uncertain. Germline values: CDR1 LNHDA, CDR2 SQIVND (reference sequence). CDR3 length: 13 residues. V gave up 3 bases and J gave up 5 bases, with 8 bases separating them. The CDR3 sequence: CASSIRRDQPQHF. The CDR3 DNA follows: TGTGCCAGTAGTATTCGGAGGGATCAGCCCCAGCATTTT.

The rearrangement joins TRBV7-3 to TRBJ1-1; D unresolved. The CDR3 consists of 14 residues. V lost 1 base and J 0 bases, leaving 6 bases between the germline ends. CDR1 and CDR2 from the germline V gene are SGHTA and FQGTGA. CDR3 protein: CASSLNTMNTEAFF. As DNA, the CDR3 is TGTGCCAGCAGCTTAAACACTATGAACACTGAAGCTTTCTTT. Full variable domain (outside the CDR3, taken from reference TRBV7-3 and TRBJ1-1): GAGVSQTPSNKVTEKGKYVELRCDPISGHTALYWYRQSLGQGPEFLIYFQGTGAADDSGLPNDRFFAVRPEGSVSTLKIQRTERGDSAVYLCASSLNTMNTEAFFGQGTRLTVV.

V usage is TRBV7-8 and J usage is TRBJ1-5; D not resolved. Trimming cost V 1 base and J 0 bases, with 7 bases left between them. The length of the CDR3 is 15 residues. Germline lookup yields CDR1 SGHVS and CDR2 FQNEAQ. In DNA, the CDR3 is TGTGCCAGCAGCTTAGACACTAATAGCAATCAGCCCCAGCATTTT. Translating gives CASSLDTNSNQPQHF.

The V gene is TRBV2, the J gene TRBJ1-4; possibly TRBD1 for D (5 bases). Trimming took off 4 bases at V and 5 bases at J, with 8 bases between the two ends. There are 13 residues in the CDR3. The germline V gene encodes CDR1 SNHLY and CDR2 FYNNEI. The CDR3 sequence is CASSGRGNEKLFF. CDR3 nucleotides: TGTGCCAGCAGTGGGAGGGGAAATGAAAAACTGTTTTTT.

The chain is built from TRBV27 and TRBJ2-1; TRBD2 aligns across 14 bases. CDR3 length: 16 amino acids. Germline V gives CDR1 MNHEY, CDR2 SMNVEV (reference sequence). With V trimmed by 4 bases and J by 9 bases, 8 bases remained unmatched. The CDR3 spells CASSWSGTSGGSEQFF. The CDR3 DNA sequence: TGTGCCAGCAGTTGGTCCGGGACTAGCGGGGGAAGTGAGCAGTTCTTC.

This sequence joins TRBV28 and TRBJ2-7; the match to TRBD2 covers 10 bases. This CDR3 comprises 14 residues. Trimming took 6 bases from V and 3 from J; bases not matched to a gene: 5. CDR1 and CDR2 (germline): MDHEN, SYDVKM. The CDR3 loop reads CASSTIAGGYEQYF. In DNA form, the CDR3 reads TGTGCCAGCAGCACGATAGCGGGGGGCTACGAGCAGTACTTC.

The gene calls are TRBV10-3 and TRBJ2-1; 8 nucleotides align to TRBD1. The CDR3 extends over 13 amino acids. With 9 bases clipped from V and 5 bases from J, the junction kept 6 bases outside the gene matches. CDR1 ENHRY and CDR2 SYGVKD come from the germline V gene. The CDR3 DNA reads as TGTGCCATGGCGGACAGGGATGACAATGAGCAGTTCTTC. Translating gives CAMADRDDNEQFF.

This chain joins TRBV19 and TRBJ1-5, with 7 bases fitting TRBD1. CDR3 size: 14 residues. Per germline, CDR1 LNHDA and CDR2 SQIVND (reference sequence). Trimming removed 6 bases from V and 1 base from J; junction bases left unmatched: 3. CDR3 residues: CASSVTGSNQPQHF. CDR3 nucleotide sequence: TGTGCCAGTAGCGTGACAGGGAGCAATCAGCCCCAGCATTTT.

The chain is built from TRBV6-5 and TRBJ1-3, with 9 bases matching TRBD1. The CDR3 is 15 residues long. Germline lookup yields CDR1 MNHEY and CDR2 SVGAGI. V shed 6 bases and J 8 bases; nucleotides not matched to a gene: 11. DNA for the CDR3: TGTGCCAGCAGATACGACGGACAGGGGAGACACACCATATATTTT. It translates to CASRYDGQGRHTIYF.

The CDR3 loop reads CASSYIGQGYNEQYF. The CDR3 region has the DNA TGTGCCAGCAGTTATATAGGACAGGGGTACAACGAGCAGTACTTC. The V call is TRBV6-5, the J call TRBJ2-7; 9 bases match TRBD1. Germline V CDR1 and CDR2: MNHEY, SVGAGI. Trimming removed 3 bases from V and 5 bases from J; junction bases left unmatched: 8. The CDR3 loop spans 15 amino acids.

The CDR3 protein is CASSEIGAQETQYF. The CDR3 DNA follows: TGTGCCAGCAGTGAAATAGGGGCGCAAGAGACCCAGTACTTC. The V gene is TRBV6-1, the J gene TRBJ2-5; a weak D match, TRBD1 (5 bases). V was trimmed by 2 bases and J by 2 bases, leaving 9 bases between them. The CDR3 has 14 residues. Germline V lookup: CDR1 MNHNS, CDR2 SASEGT.

CDR3 residues: CASSLSAEQFF. For the CDR3, the DNA is TGTGCCAGCAGCTTGAGCGCCGAGCAGTTCTTC. The chain employs TRBV5-6 and TRBJ2-1; D remains ambiguous. The V end was cut by 1 base, the J end by 10 bases, with 6 bases between. The germline V gene has CDR1 SGHDT and CDR2 YYEEEE. The CDR3 has 11 residues.

There are a few counts of this clone. At one of its ends the junction is not consistent with the germline gene, which may arise from a read error. The J gene is TRBJ1-5, the V gene TRBV5-1; 8 bases agree with TRBD1. CDR1 and CDR2 (germline): SGHRS, YFSETQ. CDR3 size: 15 residues. CDR3 sequence reads: CASSWTGTGYEPQNF. The CDR3 DNA reads TGCGCCAGCAGCTGGACCGGGACAGGTTATGAGCCCCAGAATTTT. The full variable domain, completed using reference TRBV5-1 and TRBJ1-5, is KAGVTQTPRYLIKTRGQQVTLSCSPISGHRSVSWYQQTPGQGLQFLFEYFSETQRNKGNFPGRFSGRQFSNSRSEMNVSTLELGDSALYLCASSWTGTGYEPQNFGDGTRLSIL.

This clone was seen a handful of times. The chain is built from TRBV4-2 and TRBJ2-1; TRBD2 agrees at 12 bases. Germline CDR1 is LGHNA and CDR2 is YNFKEQ. V shed 0 bases, J shed 8 bases, and the junction held 11 bases outside the gene matches. This CDR3 region has 18 residues. CDR3 region: CASSQEMGLAGGRDEQFF. The CDR3, as DNA: TGTGCCAGCAGCCAAGAGATGGGGCTAGCGGGGGGGCGAGATGAGCAGTTCTTC.

V and J are TRBV25-1 and TRBJ1-2, with D possibly TRBD1 on 5 matching bases. V lost 3 bases to trimming and J lost 8 bases, with 13 bases between them. Germline V gives CDR1 MGHDK, CDR2 SYGVNS. The CDR3 is made up of 13 amino acids. DNA for the CDR3: TGTGCCAGCAGTGACCCAGGGTTTTACGGCTACACCTTC. This encodes CASSDPGFYGYTF.